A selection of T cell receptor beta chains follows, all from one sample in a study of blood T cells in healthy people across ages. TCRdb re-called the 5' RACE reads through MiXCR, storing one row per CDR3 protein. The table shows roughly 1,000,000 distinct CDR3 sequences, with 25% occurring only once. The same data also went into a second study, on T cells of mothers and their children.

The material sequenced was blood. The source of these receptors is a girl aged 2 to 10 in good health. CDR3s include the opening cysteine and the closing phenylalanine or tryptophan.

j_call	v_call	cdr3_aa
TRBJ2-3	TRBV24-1	CATSDPKMGSTDTQYF
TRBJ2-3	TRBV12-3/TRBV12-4	CASSPWDSTPSTDTQYF
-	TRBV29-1	CSVVQPTFHNEQFF
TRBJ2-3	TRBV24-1	CATSDVSGRVTDTQYF
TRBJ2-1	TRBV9	CASSVDVGYNEQFF
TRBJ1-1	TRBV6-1	CASSHRDLDTEAFF
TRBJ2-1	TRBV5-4	CASSGEDRAYNEQFF
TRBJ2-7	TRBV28	CASSIVGHYEQYF
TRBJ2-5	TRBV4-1	CASSHLETSALQETQYF
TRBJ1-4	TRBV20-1	CSARDLRGTNEKLFF
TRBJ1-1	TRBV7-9	CASSPEGWGNTEAFF
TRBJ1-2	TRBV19	CASRENGRTNYGYTF
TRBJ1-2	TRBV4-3	CASSQDHGQIYGYTF
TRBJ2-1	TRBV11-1	CASNPGLAGGNEQFF
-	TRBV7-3	CASSKEGGNEQFF
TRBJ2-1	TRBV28	CASSPFNLQGNNEQFF
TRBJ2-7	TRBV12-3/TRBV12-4	CASSRTGEQYF
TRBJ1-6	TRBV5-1	CASSLELNSPLHF
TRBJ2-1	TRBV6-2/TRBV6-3	CASSYRDLSYNEQFF
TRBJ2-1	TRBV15	CATSRTDRGRDEQFF
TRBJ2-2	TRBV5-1	CASSLGHLSTGELFF
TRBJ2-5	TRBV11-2	CASSLDRGRGETQYF
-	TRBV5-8	CASSSEYGTGIYEQYF
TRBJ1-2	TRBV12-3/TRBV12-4	CASSLGGNSGYTF
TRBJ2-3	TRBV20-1	CSARPYGLSTQYF
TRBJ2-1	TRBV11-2	CASSWRGTDNEQFF
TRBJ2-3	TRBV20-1	CSALGTSTDTQYF
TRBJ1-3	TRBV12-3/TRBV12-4	CASSLNRNTIYF
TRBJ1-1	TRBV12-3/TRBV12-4	CASSFETGATNTEAFF
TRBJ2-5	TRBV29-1	CSVGGAIRVGTQYF
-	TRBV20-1	CSATDREDPYEQYF
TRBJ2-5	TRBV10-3	CAIKGGETQYF
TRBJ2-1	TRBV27	CASSLFLAGGPNNEQFF
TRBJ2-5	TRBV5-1	CASSFRRQDETQYF
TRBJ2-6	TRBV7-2	CASSPQLSGANVLTF
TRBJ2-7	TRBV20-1	CSASDNTPYEQYF
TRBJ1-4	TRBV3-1	CASSPLEGEKLFF
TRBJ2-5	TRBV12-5	CASGPGVETQYF
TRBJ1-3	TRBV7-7	CASSLGPSSGNTIYF
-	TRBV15	CATSGGTSAPYEQYF
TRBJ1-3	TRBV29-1	CSISSTGSGNTIYF
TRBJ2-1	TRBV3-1	CASSQVRFSYNEQFF
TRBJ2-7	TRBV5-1	CASSFTHRGYEQYF
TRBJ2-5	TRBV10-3	CATTTLLEGETQYF
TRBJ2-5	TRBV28	CASRGSGSGTQYF
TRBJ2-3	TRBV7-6	CASASGGAISTDTQYF
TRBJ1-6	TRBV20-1	CSARDGQGINSPLHF
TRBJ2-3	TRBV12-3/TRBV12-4	CASTVSPSDTQYF
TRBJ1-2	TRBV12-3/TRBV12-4	CASSPGGLGYTF
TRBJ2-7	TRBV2	CASRGTGARGEQYF
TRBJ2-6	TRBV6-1	CASSESGAGANVLTF
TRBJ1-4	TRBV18	CASSPQVQRLNEKLFF
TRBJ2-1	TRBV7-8	CASSLGDGRENPYNEQFF
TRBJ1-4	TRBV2	CASSAEGFANEKLFF
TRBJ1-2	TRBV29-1	CSVEADSRPVYGYTF
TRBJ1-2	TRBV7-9	CASSIINNNYGYTF
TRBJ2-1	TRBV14	CASSQESPFRGLGNEQFF
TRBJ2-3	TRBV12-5	CASGEGADTQYF
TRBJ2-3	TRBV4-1	CASSLLGGKGSTDTQYF